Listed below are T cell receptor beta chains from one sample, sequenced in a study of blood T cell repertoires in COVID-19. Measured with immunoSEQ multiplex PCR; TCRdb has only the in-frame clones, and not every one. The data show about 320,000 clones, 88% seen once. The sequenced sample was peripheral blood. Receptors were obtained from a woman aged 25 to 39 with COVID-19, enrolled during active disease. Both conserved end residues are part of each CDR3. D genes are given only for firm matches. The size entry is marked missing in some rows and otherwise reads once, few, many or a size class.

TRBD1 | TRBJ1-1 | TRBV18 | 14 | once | CASSPQGADTEAFF | TGTGCCAGCTCACCACAGGGGGCAGACACTGAAGCTTTCTTT
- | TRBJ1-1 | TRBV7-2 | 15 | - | CASSLFGGGGTEAFF | TGTGCCAGCAGCTTGTTCGGGGGCGGGGGCACTGAAGCTTTCTTT
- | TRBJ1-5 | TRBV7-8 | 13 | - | CASSFDQGQPQHF | TGTGCCAGCAGCTTCGACCAGGGCCAGCCCCAGCATTTT
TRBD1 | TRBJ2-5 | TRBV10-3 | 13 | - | CAIRGQAQETQYF | TGTGCCATCAGAGGACAGGCTCAAGAGACCCAGTACTTC
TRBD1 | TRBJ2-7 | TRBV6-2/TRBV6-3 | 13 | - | CASTPGQGVPQYF | TGTGCCAGCACCCCGGGACAGGGGGTTCCTCAGTACTTC
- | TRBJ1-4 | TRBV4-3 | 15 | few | CASSQGGRVNEKLFF | TGCGCCAGCAGCCAAGGAGGCAGGGTTAATGAAAAACTGTTTTTT
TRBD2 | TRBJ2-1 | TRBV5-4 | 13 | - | CASTQRGYNEQFF | TGTGCCAGCACGCAGCGGGGGTACAATGAGCAGTTCTTC
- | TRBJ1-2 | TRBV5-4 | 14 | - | CASSFGQRDYGYTF | TGTGCCAGCAGCTTCGGTCAGAGGGACTATGGCTACACCTTC
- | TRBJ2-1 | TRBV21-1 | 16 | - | CASSSRDIGGYNEQFF | TGTGCCAGCAGCAGCCGGGACATTGGGGGATACAATGAGCAGTTCTTC
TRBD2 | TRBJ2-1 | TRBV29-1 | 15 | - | CSVEAAGILLNEQFF | TGCAGCGTTGAAGCAGCGGGGATCCTTTTGAATGAGCAGTTCTTC
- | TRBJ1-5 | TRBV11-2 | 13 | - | CASSLERNQPQHF | TGTGCCAGCAGCTTAGAACGGAATCAGCCCCAGCATTTT
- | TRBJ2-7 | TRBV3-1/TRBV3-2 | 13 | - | CASSRGGAYEQYF | TGTGCCAGCAGCCGAGGGGGGGCCTACGAGCAGTACTTC
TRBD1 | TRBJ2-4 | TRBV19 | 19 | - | CASTDETTGGELAKNIQYF | TGTGCCAGTACCGACGAAACGACAGGGGGCGAACTAGCCAAAAACATTCAGTACTTC
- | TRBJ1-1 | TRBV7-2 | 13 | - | CASSAGQARQAFF | TGTGCCAGCAGCGCCGGTCAGGCCAGGCAGGCTTTCTTT
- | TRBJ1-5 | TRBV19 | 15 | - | CASSSGVPGNQPQHF | TGTGCCAGTAGTTCAGGTGTACCTGGCAATCAGCCCCAGCATTTT
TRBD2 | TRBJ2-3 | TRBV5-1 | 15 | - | CASSPGASGGYTQYF | TGCGCCAGCAGCCCTGGAGCTAGCGGGGGATATACGCAGTATTTT
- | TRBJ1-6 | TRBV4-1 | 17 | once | CASSPDRPSSYNSPLHF | TGCGCCAGCAGCCCCGACAGGCCCAGCTCCTATAATTCACCCCTCCACTTT
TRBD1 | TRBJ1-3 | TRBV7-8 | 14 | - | CASSFDRGGNTIYF | TGTGCCAGCAGTTTCGACAGGGGTGGAAACACCATATATTTT
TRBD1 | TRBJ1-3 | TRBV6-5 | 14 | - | CASWDRRGGNTIYF | TGTGCCAGCTGGGACAGGCGTGGAGGAAACACCATATATTTT
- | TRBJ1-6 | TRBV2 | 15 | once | CASSEGLSYNSPLHF | TGTGCCAGCAGTGAGGGGCTGTCCTATAATTCACCCCTCCACTTT
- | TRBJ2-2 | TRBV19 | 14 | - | CASITRYGSGELFF | TGTGCCAGTATCACCCGATACGGGAGCGGGGAGCTGTTTTTT
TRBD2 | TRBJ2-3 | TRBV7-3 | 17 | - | CASSPGTSGGSTDTQYF | TGTGCCAGCAGCCCCGGGACTAGCGGGGGTAGCACAGATACGCAGTATTTT
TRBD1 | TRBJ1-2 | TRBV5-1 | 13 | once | CASSLGQGFGYTF | TGCGCCAGCAGCCTGGGACAGGGGTTTGGCTACACCTTC
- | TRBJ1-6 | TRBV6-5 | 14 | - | CASSRQINNSPLHF | TGTGCCAGCAGTCGACAGATCAATAATTCACCCCTCCACTTT